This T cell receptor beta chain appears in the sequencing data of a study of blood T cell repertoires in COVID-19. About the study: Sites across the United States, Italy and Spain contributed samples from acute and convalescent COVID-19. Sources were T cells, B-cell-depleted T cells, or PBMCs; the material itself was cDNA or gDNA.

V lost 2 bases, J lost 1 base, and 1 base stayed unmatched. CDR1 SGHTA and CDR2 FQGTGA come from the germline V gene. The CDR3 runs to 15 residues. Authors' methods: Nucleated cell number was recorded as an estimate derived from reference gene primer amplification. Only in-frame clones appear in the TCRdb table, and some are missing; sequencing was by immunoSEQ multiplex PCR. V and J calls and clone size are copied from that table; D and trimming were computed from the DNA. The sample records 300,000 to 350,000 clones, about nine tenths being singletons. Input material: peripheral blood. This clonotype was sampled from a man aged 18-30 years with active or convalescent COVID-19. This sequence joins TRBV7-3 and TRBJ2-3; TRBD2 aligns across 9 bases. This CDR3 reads CASSLGGGGTDTQYF. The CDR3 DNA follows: TGTGCCAGCAGCTTAGGCGGGGGGGGCACAGATACGCAGTATTTT.